These 2 T cell receptor beta chains were sequenced from one sample in a study of T cells in Graves' hyperthyroidism and ophthalmopathy. The investigators amplified TCR beta CDR3 regions from RNA transcripts. The HTBI set primed first-round TCR CDR3 RT-PCR. TCRdb recomputed calls from the multiplex PCR reads with MiXCR, one row per CDR3 protein. This sample has roughly 750,000 distinct CDR3 sequences; roughly 15% occur once, and the top ten carry approximately 8.4%. The sample consisted of blood. Source of these receptors: a man younger than 30 with Graves' hyperthyroidism.

This clonotype has ten or more counts. The rearrangement links TRBV7-8 to TRBJ2-1, with D possibly being TRBD2 (6 bases). The germline V gene has CDR1 SGHVS and CDR2 FQNEAQ. The V gene lost 1 base and the J gene lost 9 bases, with 10 bases spanning the gap. This CDR3 spans 13 amino acids. The CDR3 sequence is CASSLGQEGEQFF. Written as DNA, the CDR3 is TGTGCCAGCAGCTTAGGGCAGGAGGGTGAGCAGTTCTTC.

This clonotype has more than one count but fewer than ten. The chain is built from TRBV7-3 and TRBJ1-1; 8 bases agree with TRBD1. The CDR3 covers 15 residues. J gave up 1 base and V 6 bases, and 7 bases lay outside the gene matches. CDR1 is SGHTA, CDR2 FQGTGA, per germline. This CDR3 reads CASRRGDRPNTEAFF. The CDR3 region has the DNA TGTGCCAGCAGACGTGGGGACAGGCCGAACACTGAAGCTTTCTTT.